The 2 T cell receptor beta chains below were found in one sample sequenced in a study of blood T cells in healthy people across ages. A J-beta primer mix and a sample-barcoded 5' primer were used in a second PCR of roughly 6 to 11 cycles. TCRdb analysed the 5' RACE reads with MiXCR anew, one entry per CDR3 protein. The sample includes over 1,500,000 distinct CDR3 sequences, about two fifths of them seen just once. Sequenced input: blood. These receptors were obtained from a human donor in good health.

This clonotype was found many times. CDR3 DNA sequence: TGCAGCGTTGCCATGGGGGGAGAGGAGACCCAGTACTTC. Translating it yields CSVAMGGEETQYF. The rearrangement links TRBV29-1 to TRBJ2-5; D is perhaps TRBD2 (6 bases). The V end lost 4 bases, the J end lost 5 bases, and 14 bases lay between the germline ends. Germline CDR1 and CDR2: SQVTM and ANQGSEA. The CDR3 length is 13 residues.

This clonotype was seen more than once but under ten times. The genes are TRBV29-1 and TRBJ2-7; 8 nucleotides agree with TRBD1. Germline CDR1 and CDR2: SQVTM and ANQGSEA. This CDR3 spans 13 amino acids. V was pared by 7 bases and J by 4 bases, with 9 bases of the junction left unmatched. As DNA, the CDR3 is TGCAGCGCCGCGCTCGGACAGGGTTACGAGCAGTACTTC. Residues: CSAALGQGYEQYF.